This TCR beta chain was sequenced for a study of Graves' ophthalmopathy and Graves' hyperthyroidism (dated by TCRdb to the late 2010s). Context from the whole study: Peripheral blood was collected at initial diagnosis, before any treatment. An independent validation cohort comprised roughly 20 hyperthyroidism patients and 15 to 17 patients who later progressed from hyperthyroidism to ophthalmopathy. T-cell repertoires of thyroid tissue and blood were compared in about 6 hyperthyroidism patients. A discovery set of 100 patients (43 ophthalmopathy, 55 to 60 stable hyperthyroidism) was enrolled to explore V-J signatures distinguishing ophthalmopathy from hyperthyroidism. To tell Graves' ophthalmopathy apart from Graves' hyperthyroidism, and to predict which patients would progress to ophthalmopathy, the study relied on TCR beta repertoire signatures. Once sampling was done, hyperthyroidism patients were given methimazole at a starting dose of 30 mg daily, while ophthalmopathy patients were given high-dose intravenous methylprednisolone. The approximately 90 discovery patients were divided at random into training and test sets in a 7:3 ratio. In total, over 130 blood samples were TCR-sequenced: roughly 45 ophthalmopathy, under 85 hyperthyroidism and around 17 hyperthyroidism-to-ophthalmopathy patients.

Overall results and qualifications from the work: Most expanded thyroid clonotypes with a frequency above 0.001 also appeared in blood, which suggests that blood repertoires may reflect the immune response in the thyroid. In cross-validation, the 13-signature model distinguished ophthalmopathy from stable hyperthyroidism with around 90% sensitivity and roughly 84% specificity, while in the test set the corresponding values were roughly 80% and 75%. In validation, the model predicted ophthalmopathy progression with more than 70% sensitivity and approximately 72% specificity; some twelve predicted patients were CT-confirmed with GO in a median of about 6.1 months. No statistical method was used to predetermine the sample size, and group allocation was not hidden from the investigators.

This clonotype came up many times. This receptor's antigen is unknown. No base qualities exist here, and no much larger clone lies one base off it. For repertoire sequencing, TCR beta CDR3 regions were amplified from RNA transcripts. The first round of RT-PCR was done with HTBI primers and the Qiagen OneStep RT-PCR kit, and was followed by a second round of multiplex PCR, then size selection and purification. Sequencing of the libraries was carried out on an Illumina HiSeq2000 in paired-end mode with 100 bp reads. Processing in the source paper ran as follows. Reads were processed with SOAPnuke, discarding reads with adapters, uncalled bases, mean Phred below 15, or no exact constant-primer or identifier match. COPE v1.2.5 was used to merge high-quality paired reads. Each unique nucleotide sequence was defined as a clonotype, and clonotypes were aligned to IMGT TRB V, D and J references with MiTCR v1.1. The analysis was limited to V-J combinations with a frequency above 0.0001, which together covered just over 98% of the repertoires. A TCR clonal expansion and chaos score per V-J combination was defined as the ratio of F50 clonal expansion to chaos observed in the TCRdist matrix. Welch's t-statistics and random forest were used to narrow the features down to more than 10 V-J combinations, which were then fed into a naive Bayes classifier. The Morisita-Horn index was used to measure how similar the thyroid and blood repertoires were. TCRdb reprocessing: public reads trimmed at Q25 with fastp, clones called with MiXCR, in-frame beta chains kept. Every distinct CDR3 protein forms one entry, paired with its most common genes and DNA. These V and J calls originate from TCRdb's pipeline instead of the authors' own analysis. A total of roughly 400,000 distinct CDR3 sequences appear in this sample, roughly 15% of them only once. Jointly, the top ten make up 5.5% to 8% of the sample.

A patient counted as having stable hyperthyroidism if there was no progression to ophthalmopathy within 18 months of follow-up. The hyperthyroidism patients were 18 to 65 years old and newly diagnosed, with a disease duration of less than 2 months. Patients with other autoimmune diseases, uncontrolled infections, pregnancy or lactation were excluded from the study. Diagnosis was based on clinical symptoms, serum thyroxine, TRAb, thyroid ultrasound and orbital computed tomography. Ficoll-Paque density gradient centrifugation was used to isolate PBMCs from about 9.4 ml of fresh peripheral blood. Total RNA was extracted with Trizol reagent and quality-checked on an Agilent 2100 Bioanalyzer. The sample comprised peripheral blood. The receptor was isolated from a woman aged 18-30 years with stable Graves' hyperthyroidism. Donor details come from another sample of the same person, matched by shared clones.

The bases read TGTGCCAGCACCCCGACAGGGAGGCTTCAGCCCCAGCATTTT. The resulting protein is CASTPTGRLQPQHF. The rearrangement combines TRBV27 with TRBJ1-5; 7 nucleotides in the junction match TRBD1. CDR1 MNHEY and CDR2 SMNVEV were looked up in the germline V gene (reference sequence). V is pruned by 7 bases and J by 6 bases, leaving 9 bases of the junction without a gene match. Including the terminal cysteine and phenylalanine, the CDR3 comprises 14 residues. The retained sequence is limited to the CDR3, 42 bases, with the frame set at the first base.